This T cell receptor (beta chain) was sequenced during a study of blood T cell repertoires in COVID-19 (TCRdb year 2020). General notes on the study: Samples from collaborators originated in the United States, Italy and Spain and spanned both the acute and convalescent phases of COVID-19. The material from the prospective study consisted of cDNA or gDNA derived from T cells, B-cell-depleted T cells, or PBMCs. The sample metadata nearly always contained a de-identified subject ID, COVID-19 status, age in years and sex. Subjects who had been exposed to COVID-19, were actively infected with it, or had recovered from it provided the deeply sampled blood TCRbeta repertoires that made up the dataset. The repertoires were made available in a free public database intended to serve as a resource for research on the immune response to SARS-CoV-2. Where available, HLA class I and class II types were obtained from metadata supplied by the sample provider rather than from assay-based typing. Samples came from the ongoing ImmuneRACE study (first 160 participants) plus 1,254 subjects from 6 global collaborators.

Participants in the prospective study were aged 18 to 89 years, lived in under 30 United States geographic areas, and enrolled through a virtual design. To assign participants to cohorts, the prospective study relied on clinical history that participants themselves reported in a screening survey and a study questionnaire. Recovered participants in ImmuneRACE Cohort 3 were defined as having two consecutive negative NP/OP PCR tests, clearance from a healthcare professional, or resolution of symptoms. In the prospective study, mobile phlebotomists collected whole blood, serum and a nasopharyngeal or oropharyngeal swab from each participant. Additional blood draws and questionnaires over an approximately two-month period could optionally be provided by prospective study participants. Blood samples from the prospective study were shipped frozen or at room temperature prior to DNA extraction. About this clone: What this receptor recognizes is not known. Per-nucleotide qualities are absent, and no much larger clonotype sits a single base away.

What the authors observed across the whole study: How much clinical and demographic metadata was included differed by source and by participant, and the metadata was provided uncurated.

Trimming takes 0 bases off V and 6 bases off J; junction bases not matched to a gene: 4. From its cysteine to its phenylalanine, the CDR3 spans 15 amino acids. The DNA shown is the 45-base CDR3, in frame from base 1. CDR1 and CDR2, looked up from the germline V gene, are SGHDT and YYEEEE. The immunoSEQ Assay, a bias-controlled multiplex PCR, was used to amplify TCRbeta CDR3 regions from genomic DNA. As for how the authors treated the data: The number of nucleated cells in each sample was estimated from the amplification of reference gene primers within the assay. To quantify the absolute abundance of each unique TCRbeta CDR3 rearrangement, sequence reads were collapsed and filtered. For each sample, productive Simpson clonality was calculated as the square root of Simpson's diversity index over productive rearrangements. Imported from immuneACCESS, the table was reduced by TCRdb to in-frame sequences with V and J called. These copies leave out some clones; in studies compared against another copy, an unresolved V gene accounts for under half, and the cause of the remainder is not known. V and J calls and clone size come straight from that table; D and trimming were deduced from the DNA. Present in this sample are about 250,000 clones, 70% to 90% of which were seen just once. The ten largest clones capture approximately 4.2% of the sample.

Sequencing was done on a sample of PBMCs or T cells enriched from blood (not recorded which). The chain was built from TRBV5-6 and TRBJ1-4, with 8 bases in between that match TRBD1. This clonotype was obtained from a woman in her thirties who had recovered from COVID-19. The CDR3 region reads CASSLAGGYYEKLFF. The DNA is TGTGCCAGCAGCTTGGCAGGGGGCTATTATGAAAAACTGTTTTTT.